The present entry profiles one TCR beta chain with its context. What it binds is unknown. Trimming cost V 5 bases and J 0 bases; bases outside gene matches: 7. Germline assignment: CDR1 LNHDA and CDR2 SQIVND (reference sequence). The CDR3 spans 17 residues. Unrecorded immune exposures were likely, despite nominal health at sampling. The data derive from a study of cytomegalovirus exposure and HLA in healthy donors. About the study: One earlier analysis, a look at around 170 million T cells, found roughly 110 million unique TCR beta sequences. General study findings and limits: The classifier, whose performance was assessed in both the original and validation cohorts, reportedly diagnosed cytomegalovirus status with high specificity and sensitivity.

The PCR had 60 Vbeta and 13 Jbeta primers. The assay was immunoSEQ multiplex PCR, and TCRdb's table has in-frame clones only and misses some. Of under 150,000 clones listed, 82% were seen once; the top ten hold 2.5%. This rearrangement joins TRBV19 to TRBJ2-6, with 7 nucleotides matching TRBD1. The clonotype was recovered from a male donor in good health and CMV-seronegative. Sequencing input: PBMCs. The CDR3: CASSHMGQNSGANVLTF. The CDR3 DNA follows: TGTGCCAGTAGTCACATGGGACAGAACTCTGGGGCCAACGTCCTGACTTTC. The entire variable domain, with the rest obtained from reference TRBV19 and TRBJ2-6, is as follows: DGGITQSPKYLFRKEGQNVTLSCEQNLNHDAMYWYRQDPGQGLRLIYYSQIVNDFQKGDIAEGYSVSREKKESFPLTVTSAQKNPTAFYLCASSHMGQNSGANVLTFGAGSRLTVL.